These T cell receptor beta chains were read from a single sample in a study of T cells and Merkel cell carcinoma outcomes. Method: immunoSEQ multiplex PCR; TCRdb's copy keeps in-frame clones and lacks some. The table includes about 15,000 clones, roughly 79% detected once. Sample: tumor tissue from Merkel cell carcinoma. These TCRs come from a human donor with Merkel cell carcinoma. CDR3s include the opening cysteine and the closing phenylalanine or tryptophan. The order of the fields is clone size, V gene, D gene, J gene, CDR3 DNA, CDR3 protein. The D gene is left open where the match is weak. Size is omitted from some rows. Given values are once, few, many or a class for expanded clones.

-	TRBV9	-	TRBJ1-1	TGTGCCAGCAGCGTAGACCCAGGGGCTGAAGCTTTCTTT	CASSVDPGAEAFF
-	TRBV6-1	-	TRBJ1-4	TGTGCCAGCAGTGAAGCAACACAGAGTTTTATTAATGAAAAACTGTTTTTT	CASSEATQSFINEKLFF
-	TRBV18	-	TRBJ1-3	TGTGCCAGCTCACCACCGAAAGGGGCCCCCTCTGGAAACACCATATATTTT	CASSPPKGAPSGNTIYF
-	TRBV4-1	-	TRBJ1-2	TGCGCCAGCAGCCAAGAACGGACGGTATATGGCTACACCTTC	CASSQERTVYGYTF
-	TRBV9	-	TRBJ2-1	TGTGCCAGCAGCACTGGACTATCCTACAATGAGCAGTTCTTC	CASSTGLSYNEQFF
-	TRBV27	-	TRBJ1-1	TGTGCCAGCAGCTTAGAACAGGGAGGACTCACTGAAGCTTTCTTT	CASSLEQGGLTEAFF
-	TRBV6-5	TRBD1	TRBJ1-2	TGTGCCAGCAGTCCACAGGGGGCTGGTGTGGGTGGCTACACCTTC	CASSPQGAGVGGYTF
-	TRBV7-7	-	TRBJ2-5	TGTGCTAGCACTCCTATGGGGGGAGAGACCCAGTACTTC	CASTPMGGETQYF
-	TRBV7-2	TRBD2	TRBJ2-5	TGTGCCAGCAGCTTAACTAGCGGGAGAAGGGGCCAAGAGACCCAGTACTTC	CASSLTSGRRGQETQYF
-	TRBV19	-	TRBJ2-4	TGTGCCAGTAGTACCCGGCTACAGGGAGCCAAAAACATTCAGTACTTC	CASSTRLQGAKNIQYF
-	TRBV27	TRBD2	TRBJ2-7	TGTGCCAGCAGTTTAGTGGGGACTAGCGGGGGCCGCAGCCGCTACGAGCAGTACTTC	CASSLVGTSGGRSRYEQYF
-	TRBV27	-	TRBJ1-4	TGTGCCAGCAAATGGGACGGACTGGATGAAAAACTGTTTTTT	CASKWDGLDEKLFF
-	TRBV9	TRBD1	TRBJ2-7	TGTGCCAGCAGCTCCGGGACAGGGGGGCACGAGCAGTACTTC	CASSSGTGGHEQYF
-	TRBV11-2	-	TRBJ2-1	TGTGCCAGCAGCTTAGCGTCGGGGGTAAATGAGCAGTTCTTC	CASSLASGVNEQFF
-	TRBV6-6	-	TRBJ1-4	TGTGCCAGCAGTTACTTAAGGGAAAAACTGTTTTTT	CASSYLREKLFF
few	TRBV6-6	-	TRBJ1-1	TGTGCCAGCAGCCGAGGAGCTGAAGCTTTCTTT	CASSRGAEAFF
-	TRBV7-2	TRBD2	TRBJ2-3	TGTGCCAGCAGCTCCCTAGCCCTAAGCGGGGGGCGGAAAGATACGCAGTATTTT	CASSSLALSGGRKDTQYF
few	TRBV15	-	TRBJ1-5	TGTGCCACCAGCAGAGGCAACAATCAGCCCCAGCATTTT	CATSRGNNQPQHF
-	TRBV5-1	-	TRBJ2-5	TGCGCCAGCAGCCTTCGGGAGCAGGCTGGGACCCAGTACTTC	CASSLREQAGTQYF
-	TRBV13	TRBD2	TRBJ2-7	TGTGCCAGCAGCTTAGGCGCGGGGGAATCGACCTACGAGCAGTACTTC	CASSLGAGESTYEQYF
-	TRBV6-1	TRBD1	TRBJ1-5	TGTGCCAGCAGTGTGAAGGGTAGGGACAGGGGGGGGAATCAGCCCCAGCATTTT	CASSVKGRDRGGNQPQHF
-	TRBV13	-	TRBJ2-1	TGTGCCAGCAGCTTAGTATCGTCCAACAATGAGCAGTTCTTC	CASSLVSSNNEQFF
-	TRBV5-1	-	TRBJ1-1	TGCGCCAGCAGGTTGGCGCTAGAATCCAACACTGAAGCTTTCTTT	CASRLALESNTEAFF
-	TRBV6-1	-	TRBJ1-3	TGTGCCAGCAAAGGCGGGGGTGGTGGAAACACCATATATTTT	CASKGGGGGNTIYF
-	TRBV5-1	TRBD1	TRBJ1-3	TGCGCCAGCAGCTTACAGGGGGCGAGATTATCTGGAAACACCATATATTTT	CASSLQGARLSGNTIYF
-	TRBV29-1	TRBD1	TRBJ2-7	TGCAGCGTTGCCGGGACAGGGAACCGCGAGCAGTACTTC	CSVAGTGNREQYF
-	TRBV19	-	TRBJ1-5	TGTGCCAGTAGTATCGGGGGGGGGCCACTTGTAAATCGGCCCCAGCATTTT	CASSIGGGPLVNRPQHF
-	TRBV4-1	-	TRBJ2-3	TGCGCCAGCAGCCGCGGGGAAGTGCGCACAGATACGCAGTATTTT	CASSRGEVRTDTQYF
-	TRBV7-3	-	TRBJ2-5	TGTGCCAGCAGCGCCCAGGCGGCAGGAAGTGAGACCCAGTACTTC	CASSAQAAGSETQYF
-	TRBV30	-	TRBJ1-5	TGTGCCTGGAGGGCCGCCGGTACGCGTCAGCCCCAGCATTTT	CAWRAAGTRQPQHF
-	TRBV4-1	-	TRBJ1-1	TGCGCCAGCAGCCCCCGGCTTAGGGATACTGAAGCTTTCTTT	CASSPRLRDTEAFF
-	TRBV4-1	TRBD1	TRBJ1-4	TGCGCCAGCAGCCCCCGGCAGGGGGCTAATGAAAAACTGTTTTTT	CASSPRQGANEKLFF
-	TRBV19	-	TRBJ1-3	TGTGCCAGTAGTCAGGAATTCTCTGGAAACACCATATATTTT	CASSQEFSGNTIYF
-	TRBV18	-	TRBJ2-7	TGTGCCAGCTCACCGGGGGGGGCTGAGGATCGCGAGCAGTACTTC	CASSPGGAEDREQYF
-	TRBV9	-	TRBJ2-3	TGTGCCAGCACCACGGCCCAATTCGAGGGGGGGCACGGAGATACGCAGTATTTT	CASTTAQFEGGHGDTQYF
-	TRBV18	TRBD2	TRBJ2-1	TGTGCCAGCTCACCACGAGGCAGCGGGGAAGTCGGAGAGCAGTTCTTC	CASSPRGSGEVGEQFF
-	TRBV7-2	TRBD2	TRBJ2-1	TGTGCCAGCAGCTTAGTTGCCCCGGGACTAGCGGGAGCCAATGAGCAGTTCTTC	CASSLVAPGLAGANEQFF
-	TRBV6-4	-	TRBJ1-3	TGTGCCAGCAGTGCGGGCAGCCTCTCTGGAAACACCATATATTTT	CASSAGSLSGNTIYF
-	TRBV5-1	-	TRBJ1-5	TGCGCCAGCAGCTACCAAGGGGGGAGCAATCAGCCCCAGCATTTT	CASSYQGGSNQPQHF
-	TRBV29-1	-	TRBJ2-1	TGCAGCGTTGGCGGAGGCTACAATGAGCAGTTCTTC	CSVGGGYNEQFF
-	TRBV30	-	TRBJ1-1	TGTGCCTGGAAATCGGGGCGCGTCACTGAAGTTTTCTTT	CAWKSGRVTEVFF
-	TRBV4-1	TRBD2	TRBJ2-7	TGCGCCAGCAGCCAAGACCGATCGGGGACTAGCTCTCTCGAGCAGTACTTC	CASSQDRSGTSSLEQYF
-	TRBV5-6	-	TRBJ1-5	TGTGCCAGCAGCTGGCGGGCGGGCAGACAGCCCCAGCATTTT	CASSWRAGRQPQHF
-	TRBV5-1	TRBD1	TRBJ2-7	TGCGCCAGCAGCCCCGAGGGGGCGCGGTTCAACGAGCAGTACTTC	CASSPEGARFNEQYF
-	TRBV2	-	TRBJ1-5	TGTGCCAGCAGGGGGATCACTAGCAATCAGCCCCAGCATTTT	CASRGITSNQPQHF
once	TRBV9	TRBD1	TRBJ2-7	TGTGCCAGCAGCGTAGTGCCAGGGGGCTTATACGAGCAGTACTTC	CASSVVPGGLYEQYF